The rows below give T cell receptor beta chains drawn from one sample of a study of blood T cell repertoires in COVID-19. Some clones are missing from TCRdb's copy, which holds only in-frame ones; the method was immunoSEQ multiplex PCR. Among 150,000 to 200,000 clones listed, about 90% were seen once. Sample: PBMCs or T cells enriched from blood (not recorded which). Every receptor here comes from a woman between 45 and 65 years old who had recovered from COVID-19. The CDR3 runs from the conserved cysteine through the conserved F or W. A D gene is named only where the DNA matches it firmly. Rows give clone size only sometimes, using once, few, many, or a class for an expanded clone.

TRBJ2-1	TRBV7-3	.	.	TGTGCCAGCAGCTTAGGGCAGGGGCCCAATGAGCAGTTCTTC	CASSLGQGPNEQFF
TRBJ2-7	TRBV29-1	.	.	TGCAGCGTTGAAGATGCAGGGGTCCCCTACGAGCAGTACTTC	CSVEDAGVPYEQYF
TRBJ1-2	TRBV9	TRBD1	.	TGTGCCAGCAGAGGGGGCGGATATGGCTACACCTTC	CASRGGGYGYTF
TRBJ2-7	TRBV5-1	.	.	TGCGCCAGCAGCTTGGGTGCCCGCAGGACCTACGAGCAGTACTTC	CASSLGARRTYEQYF
TRBJ1-1	TRBV5-1	.	.	TGCGCCAGCAGCTTTGTACCAGGCAACACTGAAGCTTTCTTT	CASSFVPGNTEAFF
TRBJ2-1	TRBV6-5	TRBD1	many	TGTGCCTCCTCCCCGGGACAGGAGTACAATGAGCAGTTCTTC	CASSPGQEYNEQFF
TRBJ2-3	TRBV5-6	TRBD2	.	TGTGCCAGCAGCAGGACTAGCGGGCTGACAGATACGCAGTATTTT	CASSRTSGLTDTQYF
TRBJ1-4	TRBV4-2	TRBD1	.	TGTGCCAGCAGCCAAGAGAGCGGACAGGGCGGTGAAAAACTGTTTTTT	CASSQESGQGGEKLFF
TRBJ1-2	TRBV28	TRBD1	few	TGTGCCAGCACCACAGGGGACTATGGCTACACCTTC	CASTTGDYGYTF
TRBJ1-3	TRBV3-1/TRBV3-2	.	.	TGTGCCAGCAGCCAAGTGGGGAGCTCTGGAAACACCATATATTTT	CASSQVGSSGNTIYF
TRBJ2-1	TRBV7-9	TRBD2	.	TGTGCCAGCACCTTGGACGCCGAGGGACTAGCGGGAGTCGCTTCGGACAATGAGCAGTTCTTC	CASTLDAEGLAGVASDNEQFF
TRBJ1-2	TRBV5-1	.	.	TGCGCCAGCAGCTTGGCGTTGGAGTTCTCGGCCACCTTC	CASSLALEFSATF
TRBJ1-2	TRBV19	TRBD1	.	TGTGCCAGTAGTACCTCCGGGACAGGGCGGGAAAACTATGGCTACACCTTC	CASSTSGTGRENYGYTF
TRBJ2-7	TRBV3-1/TRBV3-2	.	.	TGTGCCAGCAAAGAATCCAGGGGCTCCTACGAGCAGTACTTC	CASKESRGSYEQYF
TRBJ2-2	TRBV7-2	TRBD2	.	TGTGCCAGCAGCCGTGGGGCTAGCGGGAGCCGGACCGGGGAGCTGTTTTTT	CASSRGASGSRTGELFF
TRBJ1-3	TRBV4-2	.	once	TGTGCCAGCAGCCAAGTAGCGGTGGTCTCTGGAAACACCATATATTTT	CASSQVAVVSGNTIYF
TRBJ2-5	TRBV5-6	.	.	TGTGCCAGCAGGCCGGGGGCACAGGGGACGTACCAAGAGACCCAGTACTTC	CASRPGAQGTYQETQYF
TRBJ2-5	TRBV7-2	.	.	TGTGCCAGCAGCCCGAGGACACTAAGTGAGACCCAGTACTTC	CASSPRTLSETQYF
TRBJ2-7	TRBV3-1/TRBV3-2	TRBD2	.	TGTGCCAGCAGCCCATTTAGCGGGAGCCACGAGCAGTACTTC	CASSPFSGSHEQYF
TRBJ1-4	TRBV18	TRBD1	.	TGTGCCAGCTCACTTAGACAGGGCTCGGGAGATGAAAAACTGTTTTTT	CASSLRQGSGDEKLFF
TRBJ2-7	TRBV7-2	.	.	TGTGCCAGCAGCTTAGGGACGGGACTCTACGAGCAGTACTTC	CASSLGTGLYEQYF
TRBJ2-1	TRBV5-4	.	.	TGTGCCAGCAGCCGGGACGTTGGGGGAGGCAATGAGCAGTTCTTC	CASSRDVGGGNEQFF
TRBJ1-1	TRBV10-3	TRBD1	.	TGTGCCACGCGGTCCGGGACAGATACTTCTGAAGCTTTCTTT	CATRSGTDTSEAFF
TRBJ2-5	TRBV13	TRBD1	.	TGTGCCAGCAGCAACAGGGGGGAGACCCAGTACTTC	CASSNRGETQYF
TRBJ1-4	TRBV27	TRBD1	few	TGTGCCAGCAGTTCCCGAGGACAGGGAAATAATGAAAAACTGTTTTTT	CASSSRGQGNNEKLFF
TRBJ2-1	TRBV18	TRBD1	.	TGTGCCAGCTCGCCCACGGGACAGGGGTTCCCCTACAATGAGCAGTTCTTC	CASSPTGQGFPYNEQFF
TRBJ2-7	TRBV5-4	.	.	TGTGCCAGCAGCCCAATGGACAACCCGCTCGAGCAGTACTTC	CASSPMDNPLEQYF
TRBJ2-1	TRBV24-1	TRBD1	.	TGTGCCACCAGGGGGGACAGGGGGAATGAGCAGTTCTTC	CATRGDRGNEQFF
TRBJ2-1	TRBV7-4	.	.	TGTGCCAGCAGCTTGGTAAGTAGTGGGAGGGGGAACAATGAGCAGTTCTTC	CASSLVSSGRGNNEQFF
TRBJ2-1	TRBV11-2	TRBD1	.	TGTGCCAGCAGCCCTCGACAGGGTCCTGTGGATGAGCAGTTCTTC	CASSPRQGPVDEQFF
TRBJ2-7	TRBV24-1	TRBD2	.	TGTGCCACCAGTGATTCCGGGACGGGGGGGTACGAGCAGTACTTC	CATSDSGTGGYEQYF
TRBJ1-1	TRBV10-3	.	.	TGTGCCATCAGTGAGTCTGAGGTTATCGGCAACACTGAAGCTTTCTTT	CAISESEVIGNTEAFF
TRBJ1-2	TRBV24-1	.	.	TGTGCCACCAGTGATCCACAGGGAAGGGGCTACACCTTC	CATSDPQGRGYTF
TRBJ2-3	TRBV7-6	.	.	TGTGCCAGCAGCTTAGTCTACGGGAGCGCAGATACGCAGTATTTT	CASSLVYGSADTQYF
TRBJ1-2	TRBV29-1	TRBD1	.	TGCAGCGTTTACGGAATCAGGGACAGGGAGACCTATGGCTACACCTTC	CSVYGIRDRETYGYTF
TRBJ2-1	TRBV21-1	.	.	TGTGCCAGCAGCGCCGGAGTCGGGACAGGGGGCGGAGCGGCCAATGAGCAGTTCTTC	CASSAGVGTGGGAANEQFF
TRBJ2-2	TRBV4-2	TRBD2	.	TGTGCCAGCAGCCCTGGACTAGCGGGAGGGCCTAATACCGGGGAGCTGTTTTTT	CASSPGLAGGPNTGELFF